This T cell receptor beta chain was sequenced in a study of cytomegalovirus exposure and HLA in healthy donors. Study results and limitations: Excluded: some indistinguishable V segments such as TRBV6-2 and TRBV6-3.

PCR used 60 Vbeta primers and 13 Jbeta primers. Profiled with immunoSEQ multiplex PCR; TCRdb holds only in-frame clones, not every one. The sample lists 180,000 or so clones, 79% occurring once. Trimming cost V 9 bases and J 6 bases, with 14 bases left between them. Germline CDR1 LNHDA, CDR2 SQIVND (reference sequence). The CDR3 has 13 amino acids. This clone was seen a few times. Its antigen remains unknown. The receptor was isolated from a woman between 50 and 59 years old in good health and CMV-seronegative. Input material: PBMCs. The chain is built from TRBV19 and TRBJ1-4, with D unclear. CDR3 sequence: CASRHLRDEKLFF. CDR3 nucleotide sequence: TGTGCCAGCAGACACTTGAGAGATGAAAAACTGTTTTTT.